The entry below gives a single T cell receptor beta chain sequence along with its context. Its matching antigen is unknown. These data originate in a study of PD-1 blockade in classical Hodgkin lymphoma. Study-level information: Patients were administered nivolumab (3 mg/kg intravenously) every 2 weeks.

Patients all relapsed after autologous stem cell transplantation, and there was variation in brentuximab vedotin exposure. The study recorded best responses of complete response, partial response or progressive disease. Clones were read by immunoSEQ multiplex PCR, and TCRdb kept only the in-frame ones, dropping some. The data hold some 150,000 clones, with just under 80% observed a single time. The V and J ends lost 2 bases and 0 bases respectively, with 5 bases between them. Germline V lookup: CDR1 SGHTA, CDR2 FQGNSA. The CDR3 totals 13 residues. Whole-study results and caveats: Those achieving complete response showed baseline diversity like newly diagnosed patients.

The sequenced sample was peripheral blood mononuclear cells (PBMCs), obtained before the second cycle of nivolumab. The V gene is TRBV7-2, the J gene TRBJ2-7; D unclear. The origin of this receptor is a human donor with classical Hodgkin lymphoma. CDR3 nucleotide sequence: TGTGCCAGCAGCTTACCTAGCTCCTACGAGCAGTACTTC. Protein sequence: CASSLPSSYEQYF.